The T cell receptor (beta chain) described here comes from a study of cytomegalovirus exposure and HLA in healthy donors. Data came from immunoSEQ multiplex PCR; TCRdb stores just in-frame clones and leaves some out. This sample has roughly 120,000 clones, with about 87% found just once. Points on this clone: The antigen remains undetermined.

The junction had 9 bases not matched to a gene; V was cut back by 7 bases and J by 7 bases. Germline CDR1 and CDR2: GTSNPN and SVGIG (reference sequence). The length of the CDR3 is 12 residues. Whole-study findings and limits: Most TCR sequences were seen very rarely across donors, but some public TCRs occurred in many.

This chain joins TRBV30 and TRBJ2-7, with 8 bases fitting TRBD1. The TCR comes from a man between 18 and 35 years old in good health and CMV-seronegative. Sequenced input: PBMCs. This CDR3 is CASDRVKKEQYF. CDR3 coding DNA: TGTGCCTCGGACAGGGTGAAGAAAGAGCAGTACTTC.